This TCR beta chain was captured by sequencing in a study of cytomegalovirus exposure and HLA in healthy donors. Use of 60 Vbeta and 13 Jbeta primers characterized the PCR. Libraries were prepared by immunoSEQ multiplex PCR; TCRdb keeps only in-frame clonotypes and omits some of them. The sample lists 200,000 or so clones, 82% occurring once. Trimming took 4 bases from V and 6 from J; bases not matched to a gene: 8. The CDR3 loop spans 14 amino acids. Germline CDR1 and CDR2: SGDLS and YYNGEE. This rearrangement joins TRBV9 to TRBJ2-7; 9 bases map to TRBD2. Sequenced material: PBMCs. The source of this sequence is a boy under 10 years old in good health and CMV-seronegative. CDR3 region: CASSPRAGGREQYF. The DNA for the CDR3 is TGTGCCAGCAGCCCCCGGGCGGGGGGGCGCGAGCAGTACTTC.